Below, 20 T cell receptor beta chains from the same sample are listed, as sequenced in a study of T-cell memory formation after mild COVID-19. MiXCR, run by TCRdb on the 5' RACE reads, gives a single entry per CDR3 protein. The table records 450,000 or so distinct CDR3 sequences, about 23% of them present only once. Sequenced: PBMCs or a T cell subset sorted from them (not recorded which). These receptors were collected from an adult woman who had mild COVID-19 (a few samples of this study predate the infection). Cell type and time point are not known.

This clonotype was counted only a few times. The chain couples TRBV28 to TRBJ2-7, with 7 bases fitting TRBD1. Germline V gene sequence: CDR1 MDHEN, CDR2 SYDVKM. The CDR3 runs 13 residues. The V gene end was trimmed by 4 bases and the J gene end by 2 bases; junction bases not matched to a gene: 2. CDR3 DNA sequence: TGTGCCAGCAGTTGGGACAGCACCTACGAGCAGTACTTC. It encodes CASSWDSTYEQYF.

This clonotype was detected a few times. The rearrangement uses TRBV7-9 and TRBJ2-1, with TRBD2 identical over 10 bases. Germline CDR1 SEHNR, CDR2 FQNEAQ (reference sequence). The junction had 19 bases not matched to a gene; V was cut back by 1 base and J by 4 bases. This CDR3 region has 21 residues. The CDR3 here is CASSLETRLASGGRRYNEQFF. The CDR3 nucleotides read TGTGCCAGCAGCTTAGAGACCCGGCTGGCTAGCGGGGGACGTAGATACAATGAGCAGTTCTTC.

DNA for the CDR3: TGTGCCAGCAGCTCGTGGGATTCGGACAGGCGAGTGAGCGGCTACGAGCAGTACTTC. It codes for CASSSWDSDRRVSGYEQYF. The chain recombines TRBV7-9 with TRBJ2-7, with 7 positions matching TRBD1. CDR3 length: 19 amino acids. V shed 4 bases, J shed 3 bases, and the junction held 21 bases outside the gene matches. Germline CDR1 reads SEHNR; CDR2 reads FQNEAQ (reference sequence).

This clonotype was counted between two and nine times. The chain couples TRBV7-9 to TRBJ1-1, with 7 bases fitting TRBD1. V was clipped by 5 bases and J by 3 bases; unmatched bases: 9. In germline, CDR1 is SEHNR, CDR2 FQNEAQ (reference sequence). The CDR3 has 15 amino acids. CDR3 in DNA: TGTGCCAGCAGCCCGGAACAGGGGAGGGACACTGAAGCTTTCTTT. It is translated as CASSPEQGRDTEAFF.

A few counts support this clonotype. The chain links TRBV7-9 to TRBJ2-2; the D gene is possibly TRBD1 (6 bases). Germline CDR1 reads SEHNR; CDR2 reads FQNEAQ (reference sequence). This CDR3 comprises 15 residues. V lost 5 bases and J lost 5, with 15 bases in between. In DNA, the CDR3 is TGTGCCAGCAGCCGCGGACAGATTTTAACCGGGGAGCTGTTTTTT. It yields the protein CASSRGQILTGELFF.

The chain uses TRBV11-2 and TRBJ2-2, with 12 bases matching TRBD2. The CDR3 totals 19 residues. Germline V gives CDR1 SGHAT, CDR2 FQNNGV. The V and J ends lost 5 bases and 6 bases, in that order; junction bases with no gene match: 16. This chain's CDR3 is CASSHYSSLAGGKAGELFF. The CDR3 bases are TGTGCCAGCAGCCATTACTCGTCACTAGCGGGGGGCAAAGCCGGGGAGCTGTTTTTT.

This chain connects TRBV12-3 or TRBV12-4 to TRBJ2-2; 8 bases map to TRBD2. J gave up 4 bases and V 1 base, and 2 bases lay outside the gene matches. The CDR3 has 15 amino acids. In DNA form, the CDR3 reads TGTGCCAGCAGTTTAGGGACTAGCAGCACCGGGGAGCTGTTTTTT. Its translation: CASSLGTSSTGELFF.

This clonotype was recorded a few times. The chain links TRBV20-1 to TRBJ2-3; 11 nucleotides match TRBD1. Germline CDR1 reads DFQATT; CDR2 reads SNEGSKA (reference sequence). The V gene end was trimmed by 2 bases and the J gene end by 6 bases; junction bases not matched to a gene: 7. This CDR3 has 15 amino acids. CDR3 DNA sequence: TGCAGTGCTAGAAAGGACAGGGGGCTGGGGGATACGCAGTATTTT. Amino acids: CSARKDRGLGDTQYF.

The genes are TRBV7-3 and TRBJ1-2; perhaps TRBD1 as D (6 bases). V was clipped by 9 bases and J by 6 bases, with 23 bases between them. The V gene's germline CDR1 is SGHTA and CDR2 FQGTGA. This CDR3 has 15 residues. CDR3 protein: CASKLGPGGRDGYTF. CDR3 sequence (DNA): TGTGCCAGTAAGCTAGGCCCCGGGGGGCGCGATGGCTACACCTTC.

This clonotype was found many times. The rearrangement joins TRBV10-3 to TRBJ1-2; 7 positions agree with TRBD1. V lost 3 bases and J lost 3; bases outside the gene matches: 7. This CDR3 spans 15 amino acids. CDR1 is ENHRY and CDR2 is SYGVKD in the germline V gene. The CDR3 DNA reads TGTGCCATCAGTGATAGGGACAGCCAATACTATGGCTACACCTTC. Encoded protein: CAISDRDSQYYGYTF.

The genes are TRBV7-2 and TRBJ2-1; 7 bases match TRBD2. Germline V gives CDR1 SGHTA, CDR2 FQGNSA. V trimming: 3 bases; J trimming: 5 bases; junction bases outside the gene matches: 4. CDR3 length equals 14 residues. The CDR3 DNA is TGTGCCAGCAGCTTTACTAGCGCACACAATGAGCAGTTCTTC. Translating it yields CASSFTSAHNEQFF.

This chain links TRBV5-1 with TRBJ2-1, with TRBD2 as a possible D gene (6 bases). Germline lookup yields CDR1 SGHRS and CDR2 YFSETQ. Trimming pared 0 bases from V and 0 bases from J, leaving 16 bases between. This CDR3 contains 18 residues. The chain's CDR3 is CASSLAYLASNSYNEQFF. The CDR3, as DNA: TGCGCCAGCAGCTTGGCTTATCTAGCGTCTAACTCCTACAATGAGCAGTTCTTC.

This rearrangement joins TRBV11-2 to TRBJ2-1; D is unclear. The CDR3 contains 14 residues. V was pared by 0 bases and J by 6 bases, with 9 bases between. Germline V gene sequence: CDR1 SGHAT, CDR2 FQNNGV. CDR3: CASSLDRASNEQFF. CDR3 DNA sequence: TGTGCCAGCAGCTTAGATCGCGCCAGCAATGAGCAGTTCTTC.

This clonotype has a count of ten or more. The chain carries TRBV7-9 and TRBJ2-7; no clear D. The CDR3 loop spans 15 amino acids. Germline V CDR1 and CDR2: SEHNR, FQNEAQ (reference sequence). V dropped 3 bases and J dropped 4 bases, with 16 bases sitting between them. This chain's CDR3 is CASSFGPTSSYEQYF. The DNA of the CDR3 is TGTGCCAGCAGCTTTGGTCCTACTTCGTCTTACGAGCAGTACTTC.

This clonotype has more than one count but fewer than ten. The chain employs TRBV4-1 and TRBJ2-3, with D unresolved. Germline CDR1 and CDR2: MGHRA and YSYEKL. This CDR3 contains 13 residues. Deletions cut 1 base from V and 5 bases from J, with 7 bases between. CDR3 amino acids: CASSQGQGDTQYF. DNA for the CDR3: TGCGCCAGCAGCCAAGGTCAAGGAGATACGCAGTATTTT.

The rearrangement joins TRBV11-2 to TRBJ1-5, with 9 bases matching TRBD1. The CDR3 contains 21 residues. The V gene's germline CDR1 is SGHAT and CDR2 FQNNGV. Losses at the gene ends were 0 bases for V and 0 bases for J; bases not matched to a gene: 15. CDR3 DNA: TGTGCCAGCAGCTTAGAACGGTCGGGACAGGGTACAGTTCGTAGCAATCAGCCCCAGCATTTT. This sequence encodes CASSLERSGQGTVRSNQPQHF. Full variable domain (missing parts from reference TRBV11-2 and TRBJ1-5): EAGVAQSPRYKIIEKRQSVAFWCNPISGHATLYWYQQILGQGPKLLIQFQNNGVVDDSQLPKDRFSAERLKGVDSTLKIQPAKLEDSAVYLCASSLERSGQGTVRSNQPQHFGDGTRLSIL.

This clonotype was recorded at least ten times. V gene TRBV5-1 combines with J gene TRBJ2-7; 13 nucleotides agree with TRBD2. The V segment lost 4 bases and the J segment 6 bases; nucleotides outside the gene matches: 7. The CDR3 runs 15 residues. Germline CDR1 reads SGHRS; CDR2 reads YFSETQ. The CDR3 reads CASSQGLAGVSEQYF. The CDR3 bases are TGCGCCAGCAGCCAAGGACTAGCGGGAGTCAGCGAGCAGTACTTC. Supplemented by reference TRBV5-1 and TRBJ2-7, the full variable domain reads KAGVTQTPRYLIKTRGQQVTLSCSPISGHRSVSWYQQTPGQGLQFLFEYFSETQRNKGNFPGRFSGRQFSNSRSEMNVSTLELGDSALYLCASSQGLAGVSEQYFGPGTRLTVT.

This clonotype was seen repeatedly, ten times or more. The chain joins TRBV4-2 to TRBJ2-1; no reliable D call. This CDR3 contains 16 residues. Trimming took 3 bases from V and 2 from J, leaving 14 bases between them. Germline CDR1 and CDR2: LGHNA and YNFKEQ. In DNA form, the CDR3 reads TGTGCCAGCAGCCAGGTTAATACATCCCCCTACAATGAGCAGTTCTTC. Translation: CASSQVNTSPYNEQFF.

Only a few counts were recorded for this clonotype. This chain joins TRBV6-5 and TRBJ1-3; no clear D gene. CDR1 and CDR2 (germline): MNHEY, SVGAGI. The CDR3 consists of 15 residues. Trimming pared 0 bases from V and 4 bases from J, leaving 10 bases between. For the CDR3, the DNA is TGTGCCAGCAGTTACTCAGAGGGAACCGGAAACACCATATATTTT. Protein sequence: CASSYSEGTGNTIYF.

CDR3 loop: CASSMTSGNTDTQYF. CDR3 DNA sequence: TGTGCCAGTAGTATGACTAGCGGTAACACAGATACGCAGTATTTT. The chain links TRBV19 to TRBJ2-3, with 9 nucleotides matching TRBD2. The V and J ends lost 3 bases and 2 bases, in that order; junction bases with no gene match: 3. The CDR3 extends over 15 amino acids. Germline assignment: CDR1 LNHDA and CDR2 SQIVND (reference sequence). Combining the CDR3 with reference TRBV19 and TRBJ2-3 gives the whole variable domain DGGITQSPKYLFRKEGQNVTLSCEQNLNHDAMYWYRQDPGQGLRLIYYSQIVNDFQKGDIAEGYSVSREKKESFPLTVTSAQKNPTAFYLCASSMTSGNTDTQYFGPGTRLTVL.